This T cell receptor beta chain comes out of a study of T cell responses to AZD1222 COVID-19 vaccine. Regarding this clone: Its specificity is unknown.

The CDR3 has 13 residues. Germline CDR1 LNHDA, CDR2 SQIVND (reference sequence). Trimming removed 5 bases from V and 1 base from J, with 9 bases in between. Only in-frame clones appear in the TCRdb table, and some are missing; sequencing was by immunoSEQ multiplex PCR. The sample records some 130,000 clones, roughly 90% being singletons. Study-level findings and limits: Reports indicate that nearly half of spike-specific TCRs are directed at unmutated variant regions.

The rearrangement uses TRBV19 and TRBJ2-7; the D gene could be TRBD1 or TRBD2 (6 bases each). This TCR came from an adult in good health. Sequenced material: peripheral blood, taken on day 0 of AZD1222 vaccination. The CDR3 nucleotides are TGTGCCAGTAGTCCGGGGGCGTCCTACGAGCAGTACTTC. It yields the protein CASSPGASYEQYF.